Below, 12 T cell receptor beta chains from the same sample are listed, as sequenced in a study of blood T cell repertoires in COVID-19. Here immunoSEQ multiplex PCR was the method, and the copy in TCRdb shows in-frame clones only, minus some. Here the sample spans under 70,000 clones, 88% being singletons. Specimen: PBMCs or T cells enriched from blood (not recorded which). Every receptor here comes from a woman aged 40 to 50 who had recovered from COVID-19.

The genes are TRBV19 and TRBJ2-7, with 9 bases aligning to TRBD1. This CDR3 spans 14 amino acids. The V gene end was trimmed by 6 bases and the J gene end by 0 bases; junction bases not matched to a gene: 3. In germline, CDR1 is LNHDA, CDR2 SQIVND (reference sequence). CDR3 sequence reads: CASRGTGLSYEQYF. CDR3 nucleotide sequence: TGTGCCAGTAGGGGGACAGGGCTCTCCTACGAGCAGTACTTC.

The genes are TRBV11-3 and TRBJ2-2; 9 positions match TRBD2. The CDR3 contains 18 residues. Germline values: CDR1 SGHNT, CDR2 YENEEA. The ends lost 5 bases at V and 5 bases at J; junction bases unmatched: 15. CDR3 nucleotides: TGTGCCAGCAGCCCCCCCGCGGGGGGGCCTCAGGCTACCGGGGAGCTGTTTTTT. It codes for CASSPPAGGPQATGELFF. Drawing the rest from reference TRBV11-3 and TRBJ2-2, the complete variable domain is EAGVVQSPRYKIIEKKQPVAFWCNPISGHNTLYWYLQNLGQGPELLIRYENEEAVDDSQLPKDRFSAERLKGVDSTLKIQPAELGDSAVYLCASSPPAGGPQATGELFFGEGSRLTVL.

The rearrangement joins TRBV10-3 to TRBJ1-2; D possibly corresponds to TRBD1 (6 bases). The CDR3 is made up of 15 amino acids. Germline loops: CDR1 ENHRY, CDR2 SYGVKD. Trimming left V 0 bases short and J 6 bases short, with 14 bases between. The CDR3 region is CAISESRSGVDGYTF. As DNA, the CDR3 is TGTGCCATCAGTGAGTCGAGGTCAGGGGTAGATGGCTACACCTTC.

The chain combines TRBV2 with TRBJ1-1; no clear D. This CDR3 is 13 amino acids long. V was clipped by 4 bases and J by 6 bases, with 12 bases between them. Looked up from germline, CDR1 is SNHLY and CDR2 is FYNNEI. CDR3 DNA sequence: TGTGCCAGCAGTGTCAGGCAGGCTTCTGAAGCTTTCTTT. Encoded protein: CASSVRQASEAFF.

V and J are TRBV7-6 and TRBJ2-1, with 8 bases fitting TRBD2. The germline gives CDR1 SGHVS, CDR2 FNYEAQ. V trimming: 4 bases; J trimming: 0 bases; junction bases outside the gene matches: 8. This CDR3 is built from 17 residues. The CDR3, as DNA: TGTGCCAGCAGCTCCAGAGCGGGGGCCTACTCCTACAATGAGCAGTTCTTC. Translating gives CASSSRAGAYSYNEQFF.

The V call is TRBV19, the J call TRBJ2-5; no firm D call. Germline lookup yields CDR1 LNHDA and CDR2 SQIVND (reference sequence). V dropped 6 bases and J dropped 2 bases, with 7 bases sitting between them. The CDR3 has 12 amino acids. The DNA for the CDR3 is TGTGCCAGTAGACAGTCACAAGAGACCCAGTACTTC. Translated, it gives CASRQSQETQYF.

The V and J genes are TRBV19 and TRBJ1-1, with D possibly TRBD1 on 6 matching bases. The CDR3 is 12 amino acids. V was pared by 1 base and J by 11 bases, with 11 bases between. CDR1 is LNHDA and CDR2 is SQIVND in the germline V gene (reference sequence). The CDR3 here is CASSIVDSAAFF. The CDR3 coding sequence is TGTGCCAGTAGTATAGTGGACAGCGCGGCTTTCTTT. The full variable domain, rest sourced from reference TRBV19 and TRBJ1-1, is DGGITQSPKYLFRKEGQNVTLSCEQNLNHDAMYWYRQDPGQGLRLIYYSQIVNDFQKGDIAEGYSVSREKKESFPLTVTSAQKNPTAFYLCASSIVDSAAFFGQGTRLTVV.

The chain recombines TRBV10-3 with TRBJ1-1, with D uncertain. This CDR3 region has 14 residues. V lost 4 bases to trimming and J lost 3 bases, with 12 bases between them. In germline, CDR1 is ENHRY, CDR2 SYGVKD. The CDR3, as DNA: TGTGCCATCAGTGCCGAGTCGGTAGACACTGAAGCTTTCTTT. It is translated as CAISAESVDTEAFF.

The chain employs TRBV1 and TRBJ1-2; the table names TRBD1, a call not compared with the DNA. TRBV1 is a pseudogene. This CDR3 is 15 amino acids long. Here the CDR3 DNA reads TGCACCAGCAGCCAAGGACAGGGGGCTAGGAATGGCTACACCTTC. Translation gives CTSSQGQGARNGYTF.

This clone appeared a few times. The J gene is TRBJ2-7, the V gene TRBV7-3; the D gene is possibly TRBD1 (6 bases). CDR1 SGHTA and CDR2 FQGTGA come from the germline V gene. Trimming cost V 8 bases and J 4 bases, with 18 bases left between them. The CDR3 consists of 14 residues. CDR3 protein: CASPPPGHKYEQYF. The DNA for the CDR3 is TGTGCCAGCCCTCCCCCGGGACACAAATACGAGCAGTACTTC. The full variable domain, completed using reference TRBV7-3 and TRBJ2-7, is GAGVSQTPSNKVTEKGKYVELRCDPISGHTALYWYRQSLGQGPEFLIYFQGTGAADDSGLPNDRFFAVRPEGSVSTLKIQRTERGDSAVYLCASPPPGHKYEQYFGPGTRLTVT.

The gene calls are TRBV5-1 and TRBJ2-3; D is perhaps TRBD1 (6 bases). Germline CDR1 SGHRS, CDR2 YFSETQ. The length of the CDR3 is 12 residues. The V end was cut by 4 bases, the J end by 8 bases, with 11 bases between. CDR3 nucleotide sequence: TGCGCCAGCAGCCTCAGGGGAGTTACGCAGTATTTT. Translated: CASSLRGVTQYF.

This clone was recorded only once. This chain links TRBV5-5 with TRBJ2-7; 10 bases agree with TRBD2. Germline V gene lookup returns CDR1 SGHKS and CDR2 YYEKEE (reference sequence). Trimming took 2 bases from V and 0 from J; bases not matched to a gene: 5. This CDR3 is 16 amino acids long. CDR3 region: CASSLLAGPSSYEQYF. The CDR3 DNA reads TGTGCCAGCAGCTTACTAGCGGGGCCCAGCTCCTACGAGCAGTACTTC.